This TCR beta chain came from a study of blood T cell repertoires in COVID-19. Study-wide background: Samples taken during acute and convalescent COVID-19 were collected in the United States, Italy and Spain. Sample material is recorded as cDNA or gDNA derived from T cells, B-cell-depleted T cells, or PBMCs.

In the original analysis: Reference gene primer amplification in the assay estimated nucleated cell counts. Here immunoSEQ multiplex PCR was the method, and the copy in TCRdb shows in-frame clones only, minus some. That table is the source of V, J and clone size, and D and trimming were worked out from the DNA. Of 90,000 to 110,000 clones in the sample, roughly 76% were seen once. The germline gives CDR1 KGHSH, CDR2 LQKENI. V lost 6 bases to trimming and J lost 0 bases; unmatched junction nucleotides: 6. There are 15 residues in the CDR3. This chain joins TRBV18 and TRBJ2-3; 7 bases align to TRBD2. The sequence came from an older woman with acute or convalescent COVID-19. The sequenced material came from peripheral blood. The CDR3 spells CASSRTSASTDTQYF. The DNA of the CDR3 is TGTGCCAGCTCCCGCACTAGCGCTAGCACAGATACGCAGTATTTT.